Listed here is a single T cell receptor beta chain. There is no known antigen for this receptor. No much larger clonotype is one base removed from it; base qualities were not supplied. Another Seattle source contributed samples from volunteer blood donors who had recovered from COVID-19. The collaborating institutions used their own protocols to collect whole blood in K2EDTA tubes. For TCRbeta analysis, collaborators shipped samples in one of three forms: frozen whole blood, isolated PBMCs, or DNA extracted from either of those sample types. This sample stems from a study of blood T cell repertoires in COVID-19 (dated by TCRdb to the early 2020s). Study-wide context: Samples covering the acute and convalescent phases of COVID-19 were provided by collaborators in the United States, Italy and Spain. The samples were drawn from the first 160 participants of the ongoing ImmuneRACE study and from some 1,300 subjects provided by 6 global collaborators. Deeply sampled blood TCRbeta repertoires from subjects exposed to, actively infected with, or recovered from COVID-19 were included in the dataset. The prospective study material was composed of cDNA or gDNA derived from T cells, B-cell-depleted T cells, or PBMCs. Where available, HLA class I and class II types were obtained from metadata supplied by the sample provider rather than from assay-based typing. Sample metadata almost always included a de-identified subject ID, COVID-19 status, age in years and sex. A freely available public database, intended as a resource for researchers studying the immune response to SARS-CoV-2, is where the repertoires were released.

The immunoSEQ Assay, a bias-controlled multiplex PCR, was used to amplify TCRbeta CDR3 regions from genomic DNA. Concerning the study's data processing: The number of nucleated cells in each sample was estimated by amplification of reference gene primers within the assay. Sequence reads were collapsed and filtered to measure the absolute abundance of every unique TCRbeta CDR3 rearrangement. Productive Simpson clonality was computed per sample as the square root of Simpson's diversity index over productive rearrangements. In its TCRdb copy, this immuneACCESS table keeps in-frame sequences only and misses some clones. Where compared with another copy, unresolved V genes explain less than half of these, and the others have no known cause. The V and J calls and clone size are taken from that table; D and trimming were inferred from the DNA. The sample table lists over 250,000 clones, 83% of them with a count of one. The top ten constitute roughly 9.4% of the sample.

What the work shows at the level of the full study, not this receptor alone: The amount of clinical and demographic metadata varied by source and participant and was provided uncurated.

Trimming takes 3 bases off V and 3 bases off J; junction bases not matched to a gene: 3. The CDR3 has 15 amino acids, counting the end cysteine and phenylalanine. The retained sequence is limited to the CDR3, 45 bases, with the frame set at the first base. The germline V gene encodes CDR1 MDHEN and CDR2 SYDVKM. The TCR sequence derives from a woman in her forties or fifties who had recovered from COVID-19. Sequenced input: peripheral blood. This receptor chain uses TRBV28 and TRBJ1-1; TRBD1 aligns with 11 central bases. The bases read TGTGCCAGCAGTTTTTGGACAGGGGGCTACACTGAAGCTTTCTTT. Its product reads: CASSFWTGGYTEAFF.